This is a list of T cell receptor beta chains from one sample in a study of blood T cell repertoires in COVID-19. The data were produced by immunoSEQ multiplex PCR, yet TCRdb's version contains in-frame clones alone and is incomplete. The sample shows roughly 250,000 clones, 80% to 85% of them seen only once. Sequencing used peripheral blood. The receptors originated from a person between 65 and 79 years old with COVID-19, enrolled during active disease. CDR3s include the opening cysteine and the closing phenylalanine or tryptophan. D genes are given only for firm matches. Clone size is stated in some rows and not others, as once, few, many or a class when expanded.

>TRBV19|NA|NA|TRBJ1-1
CASSLQGLNTEAFF
TGTGCCAGTAGTCTTCAGGGATTGAACACTGAAGCTTTCTTT
>TRBV28|NA|NA|TRBJ1-5
CASSSVIRAGQPQHF
TGTGCCAGCAGTTCCGTGATTCGGGCGGGTCAGCCCCAGCATTTT
>TRBV9|NA|few|TRBJ1-3
CASSVVGQAKGNTIYF
TGTGCCAGCAGCGTAGTGGGGCAGGCAAAGGGAAACACCATATATTTT
>TRBV2|TRBD1|NA|TRBJ2-7
CASMDRRPGEQYF
TGTGCCAGCATGGACAGGCGCCCCGGGGAGCAGTACTTC
>TRBV2|TRBD2|NA|TRBJ2-2
CASSRTSGGTNTGELFF
TGTGCCAGCAGTAGGACTAGCGGGGGGACGAACACCGGGGAGCTGTTTTTT
>TRBV7-2|NA|NA|TRBJ1-3
CASSFASLLGNTIYF
TGTGCCAGCAGCTTCGCGTCCCTTCTTGGAAACACCATATATTTT
>TRBV14|TRBD1|NA|TRBJ1-4
CASSQGGRHRGKLFF
TGTGCCAGCAGCCAGGGAGGAAGACACAGGGGTAAACTGTTTTTT
>TRBV19|TRBD1|NA|TRBJ1-1
CASSPRDRNTEAFF
TGTGCCAGTAGTCCCCGGGACAGGAACACTGAAGCTTTCTTT
>TRBV6-2/TRBV6-3|TRBD2|NA|TRBJ2-7
CASSTGTSGRVNEQYF
TGTGCCAGCAGCACCGGGACTAGCGGGAGGGTAAACGAGCAGTACTTC
>TRBV5-1|NA|NA|TRBJ2-5
CASSLSSKETQYF
TGCGCCAGCAGCTTATCTAGCAAAGAGACCCAGTACTTC
>TRBV7-9|NA|NA|TRBJ2-5
CASSPDSLGGAQYF
TGTGCCAGCAGCCCGGACAGTCTGGGAGGGGCCCAGTACTTC
>TRBV2|NA|NA|TRBJ2-3
CASSDPRGAGTQYF
TGTGCCAGCAGTGACCCCCGGGGGGCGGGTACGCAGTATTTT
>TRBV2|NA|NA|TRBJ1-3
CASSEALRFRAGNTIYF
TGTGCCAGCAGTGAAGCGCTTCGGTTCAGGGCAGGAAACACCATATATTTT